These 13 T cell receptor beta chains were all obtained from the same sample, sequenced in a study of Graves' ophthalmopathy and Graves' hyperthyroidism. The authors amplified TCR beta CDR3 regions, and they did so from RNA transcripts for repertoire sequencing. The first-round RT-PCR employed HTBI primers together with the Qiagen OneStep RT-PCR kit. A multiplex PCR was then performed as the second round. TCRdb re-called the multiplex PCR reads with MiXCR, one entry per CDR3 protein. This sample has 650,000 to 900,000 distinct CDR3 sequences, with approximately 40% found just once. The sample taken for sequencing was peripheral blood. These receptors all stem from an adult man with Graves' ophthalmopathy.

This clonotype was observed a few times. The chain combines TRBV19 with TRBJ1-4; D is unresolved. This CDR3 is 12 amino acids long. Trimming pared 6 bases from V and 3 bases from J, leaving 5 bases between. CDR1 and CDR2 (germline): LNHDA, SQIVND (reference sequence). The CDR3 spells CASRPSNEKLFF. CDR3 DNA: TGTGCCAGTAGACCCTCTAATGAAAAACTGTTTTTT.

This clonotype has just a few counts. The J gene is TRBJ1-2, the V gene TRBV2; D remains unclear. V lost 3 bases to trimming and J lost 5 bases, with 16 bases between them. The germline V gene has CDR1 SNHLY and CDR2 FYNNEI. This CDR3 contains 15 residues. In nucleotides, the CDR3 is TGTGCCAGCAGTGATCCTCAGAGGGCGGGATATGGCTACACCTTC. This gives the protein CASSDPQRAGYGYTF. Looking up the rest from reference TRBV2 and TRBJ1-2 gives the full variable domain: EPEVTQTPSHQVTQMGQEVILRCVPISNHLYFYWYRQILGQKVEFLVSFYNNEISEKSEIFDDQFSVERPDGSNFTLKIRSTKLEDSAMYFCASSDPQRAGYGYTFGSGTRLTVV.

This clonotype was detected a few times. The V and J genes are TRBV11-2 and TRBJ2-2; D is unclear. The CDR3 loop spans 15 amino acids. V lost 7 bases and J 7 bases, leaving 19 bases between the germline ends. Germline V gives CDR1 SGHAT, CDR2 FQNNGV. The chain's CDR3 is CASNSDGATRGELFF. CDR3 sequence (DNA): TGTGCCAGCAACTCGGACGGTGCGACGCGCGGGGAGCTGTTTTTT.

The chain links TRBV10-3 to TRBJ2-1; the D is unclear. This CDR3 is built from 13 residues. The germline V gene encodes CDR1 ENHRY and CDR2 SYGVKD. V gave up 2 bases and J gave up 8 bases, with 10 bases separating them. CDR3 DNA sequence: TGTGCCATCAGTGAGCGTCCCGGAGATGAGCAGTTCTTC. Amino acid sequence: CAISERPGDEQFF.

This clonotype has a count of ten or more. The rearrangement links TRBV19 to TRBJ1-1; weak D call: TRBD1 (5 bases). This CDR3 is 14 amino acids long. V lost 5 bases, J lost 4 bases, and 14 bases lay in between. Germline loops: CDR1 LNHDA, CDR2 SQIVND (reference sequence). For the CDR3, the DNA is TGTGCCAGTAGTTGGGCTCTCGGGGGCACTGAAGCTTTCTTT. It codes for CASSWALGGTEAFF.

On this clonotype itself: A much larger clone lies a single base off, so this may be a read error. The rearrangement joins TRBV10-3 to TRBJ1-6; D unresolved. Germline CDR1 is ENHRY and CDR2 is SYGVKD. This CDR3 contains 15 residues. The CDR3 reads CATSESSAINSPLHF. DNA for the CDR3: TGTGCCACCAGTGAGTCGTCAGCTATCAATTCACCCCTCCACTTT.

The J gene is TRBJ1-2, the V gene TRBV9; D call uncertain. Trimming removed 0 bases at V and 2 bases at J, with 5 bases between. The CDR3 sequence is 13 residues long. Germline CDR1 and CDR2: SGDLS and YYNGEE. This CDR3 is CASSVEVNYGYTF. The CDR3 DNA follows: TGTGCCAGCAGCGTAGAAGTAAACTATGGCTACACCTTC.

In this sample, this clonotype turned up many times. The chain joins TRBV7-9 to TRBJ2-7; D gene uncertain. V was cut by 3 bases and J by 5 bases, with 14 bases left in between. Germline assignment: CDR1 SEHNR and CDR2 FQNEAQ (reference sequence). This CDR3 comprises 14 residues. CDR3 sequence reads: CASSLTQRPNEQYF. CDR3 nucleotides: TGTGCCAGCAGCTTGACCCAACGCCCCAACGAGCAGTACTTC. Supplemented by reference TRBV7-9 and TRBJ2-7, the full variable domain reads DTGVSQNPRHKITKRGQNVTFRCDPISEHNRLYWYRQTLGQGPEFLTYFQNEAQLEKSRLLSDRFSAERPKGSFSTLEIQRTEQGDSAMYLCASSLTQRPNEQYFGPGTRLTVT.

The V call is TRBV7-2, the J call TRBJ2-7; 7 nucleotides match TRBD1. This CDR3 has 16 amino acids. CDR1 is SGHTA, CDR2 FQGNSA, per germline. The J segment lost 0 bases and the V segment lost 5 bases, leaving 10 bases of the junction unmatched. Here the CDR3 DNA reads TGTGCCAGCAGCCGCCCTCGACAGGGTTACTCCTACGAGCAGTACTTC. It encodes CASSRPRQGYSYEQYF.

This clonotype was observed many times. The chain links TRBV12-3 or TRBV12-4 to TRBJ1-5; 10 bases are shared with TRBD1. V shed 5 bases, J shed 9 bases, and the junction held 7 bases outside the gene matches. There are 14 residues in the CDR3. The CDR3 sequence: CASSPYGTGAPQHF. DNA for the CDR3: TGTGCCAGCAGTCCGTATGGGACAGGGGCGCCCCAGCATTTT.

Note on this clonotype: The conserved final phenylalanine or tryptophan is absent from the CDR3, which likely points to a read error. Because the CDR3's place on the DNA is in doubt, the DNA is left out and the CDR3 is given as listed by TCRdb. The CDR3 sequence: CSDRDTTNY. The chain combines TRBV29-1 with TRBJ1-6; the table's D gene call, TRBD1, was not cross checked with the DNA. Germline V gene sequence: CDR1 SQVTM, CDR2 ANQGSEA. Ends included, the CDR3 has 9 residues.

This clonotype was recorded many times. This sequence joins TRBV12-3 or TRBV12-4 and TRBJ1-5; a possible D gene is TRBD1 (5 bases). With 5 bases removed from V and 5 bases from J, the gap between germline ends came to 7 bases. This CDR3 contains 12 residues. DNA for the CDR3: TGTGCCAGCAGTCCAGGGTATCAGCCCCAGCATTTT. Its protein product is CASSPGYQPQHF.

This clonotype was recorded a few times. The chain is built from TRBV20-1 and TRBJ2-7, with D tentatively TRBD1 or TRBD2 (5 bases each). Per the germline V gene, CDR1 is DFQATT and CDR2 is SNEGSKA (reference sequence). Trimming cost V 6 bases and J 2 bases, with 11 bases left between them. This CDR3 region has 12 residues. Here the CDR3 reads CSATRDPYEQYF. CDR3 bases: TGCAGTGCAACAAGGGACCCCTACGAGCAGTACTTC.